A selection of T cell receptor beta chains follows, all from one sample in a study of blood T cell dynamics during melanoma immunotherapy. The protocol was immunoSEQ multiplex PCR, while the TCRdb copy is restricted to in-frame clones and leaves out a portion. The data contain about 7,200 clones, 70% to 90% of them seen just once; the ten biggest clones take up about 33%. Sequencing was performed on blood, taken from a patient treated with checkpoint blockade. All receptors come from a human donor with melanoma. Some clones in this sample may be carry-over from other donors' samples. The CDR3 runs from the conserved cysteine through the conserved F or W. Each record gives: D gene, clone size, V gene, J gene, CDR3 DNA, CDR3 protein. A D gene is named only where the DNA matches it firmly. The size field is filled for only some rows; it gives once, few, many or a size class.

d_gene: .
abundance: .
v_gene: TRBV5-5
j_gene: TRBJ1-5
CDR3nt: TGTGCCAGCAGCCAAGGCAGGGTGAATAGCAATCAGCCCCAGCATTTT
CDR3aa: CASSQGRVNSNQPQHF

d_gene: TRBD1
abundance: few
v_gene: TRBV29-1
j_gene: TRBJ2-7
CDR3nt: TGCAGCGTCGCACGGGACAGGGGGGACGAGCAGTACTTC
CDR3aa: CSVARDRGDEQYF

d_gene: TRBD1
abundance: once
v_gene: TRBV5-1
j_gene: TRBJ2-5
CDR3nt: TGCGCCAGCAGCCCCGACAGGGGGCAAGGAGAGACCCAGTACTTC
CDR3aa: CASSPDRGQGETQYF

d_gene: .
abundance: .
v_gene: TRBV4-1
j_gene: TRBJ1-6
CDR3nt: TGCGCCAGCAGCCAACGCCCCGACAGCAATAATTCACCCCTCCACTTT
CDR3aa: CASSQRPDSNNSPLHF

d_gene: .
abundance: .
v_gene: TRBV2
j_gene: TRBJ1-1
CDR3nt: TGTGCCAGCAGTGAACGGCAGGATATAATGAACACTGAAGCTTTCTTT
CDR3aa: CASSERQDIMNTEAFF

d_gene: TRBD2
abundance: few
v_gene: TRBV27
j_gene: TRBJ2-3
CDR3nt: TGTGCCAGCAGTTTAAGTGTTGGCGGGGGGTGGACAGATACGCAGTATTTT
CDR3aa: CASSLSVGGGWTDTQYF

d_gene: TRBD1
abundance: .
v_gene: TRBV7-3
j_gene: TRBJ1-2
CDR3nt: TGTGCCAGCAGCCCAACAGGGGACGGCTATGGCTACACCTTC
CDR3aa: CASSPTGDGYGYTF

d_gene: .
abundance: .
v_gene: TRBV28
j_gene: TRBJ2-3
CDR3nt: TGTGCCAGCAGTCCATTTCCTAGCACAGATACGCAGTATTTT
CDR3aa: CASSPFPSTDTQYF

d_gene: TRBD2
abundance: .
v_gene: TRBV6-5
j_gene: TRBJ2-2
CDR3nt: TGTGCCAGCAGTTACGAAGCGGGGGGGAACACCGGGGAGCTGTTTTTT
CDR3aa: CASSYEAGGNTGELFF

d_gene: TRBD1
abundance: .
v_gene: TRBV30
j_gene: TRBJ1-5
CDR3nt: TGTGCCTGGAGTGTGGGGACAGTAAGCAATCAGCCCCAGCATTTT
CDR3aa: CAWSVGTVSNQPQHF

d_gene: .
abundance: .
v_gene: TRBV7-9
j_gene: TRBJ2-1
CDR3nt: TGTGCCAGCAGACCGAACCCGGGGACCGAGCAGTTCTTC
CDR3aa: CASRPNPGTEQFF

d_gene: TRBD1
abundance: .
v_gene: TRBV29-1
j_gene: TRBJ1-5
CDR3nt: TGCAGCGTCACGACAGGGGGGAGCAATCAGCCCCAGCATTTT
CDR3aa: CSVTTGGSNQPQHF

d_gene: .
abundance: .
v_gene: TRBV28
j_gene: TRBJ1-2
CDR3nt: TGTGCCAGCAGTGCGGACAGCCTCTATGGCTACACCTTC
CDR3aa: CASSADSLYGYTF

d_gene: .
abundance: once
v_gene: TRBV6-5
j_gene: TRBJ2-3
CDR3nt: TGTGCCAGCAGTTACCCGGATGGGGGTTCCGATACGCAGTATTTT
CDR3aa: CASSYPDGGSDTQYF

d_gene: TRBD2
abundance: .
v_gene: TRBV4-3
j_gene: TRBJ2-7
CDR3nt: TGCGCCAGCAGCCAAGGGGGTCTAGCGGGTGGCGAGCAGTACTTC
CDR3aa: CASSQGGLAGGEQYF

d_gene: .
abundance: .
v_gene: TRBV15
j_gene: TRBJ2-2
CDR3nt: TGTGCCACCAGCAGAGCCCCCTCCAGGGCCGGCGGGGAGCTGTTTTTT
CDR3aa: CATSRAPSRAGGELFF

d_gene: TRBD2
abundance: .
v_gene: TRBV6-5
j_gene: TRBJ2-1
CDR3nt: TGTGCCAGCAGTTATGTGACTAGCGGGAGGGGGGAGCAGTTCTTC
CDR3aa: CASSYVTSGRGEQFF

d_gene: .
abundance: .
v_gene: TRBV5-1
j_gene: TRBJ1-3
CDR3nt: TGCGCCAGCAGCTGGGGTACTGGAAACACCATATATTTT
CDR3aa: CASSWGTGNTIYF

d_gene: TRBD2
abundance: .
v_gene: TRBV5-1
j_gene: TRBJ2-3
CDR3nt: TGCGCCAGCAGCTGGCCCGTAGCGGGGGGGAGCACAGATACGCAGTATTTT
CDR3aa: CASSWPVAGGSTDTQYF

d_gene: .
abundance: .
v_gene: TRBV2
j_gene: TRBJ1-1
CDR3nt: TGTGCCAGCAGTCGGACGCTCTCCACTGAAGCTTTCTTT
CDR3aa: CASSRTLSTEAFF

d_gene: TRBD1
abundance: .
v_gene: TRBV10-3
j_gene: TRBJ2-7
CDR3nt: TGTGCCATCAGTAAAACCGGGACAGGGACCTACGAGCAGTACTTC
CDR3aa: CAISKTGTGTYEQYF

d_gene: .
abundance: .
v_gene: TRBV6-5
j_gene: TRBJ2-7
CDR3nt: TGTGCCAGCAGGTACCAGGCGTCAGTGGCCGACGAGCAGTACTTC
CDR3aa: CASRYQASVADEQYF

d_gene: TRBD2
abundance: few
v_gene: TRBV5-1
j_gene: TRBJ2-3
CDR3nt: TGCGCCAGCAGCTTGGAAGGAGCGGGGGAGGACACAGATACGCAGTATTTT
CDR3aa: CASSLEGAGEDTDTQYF

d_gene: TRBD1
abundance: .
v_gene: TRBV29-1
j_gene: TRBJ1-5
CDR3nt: TGCAGCTTCACAGGGGGCTACAGCAATCAGCCCCAGCATTTT
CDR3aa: CSFTGGYSNQPQHF

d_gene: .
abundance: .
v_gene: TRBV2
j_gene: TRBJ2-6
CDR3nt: TGTGCCAGCAGTGAATGGGGGCTCGGGGCCAACGTCCTGACTTTC
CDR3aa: CASSEWGLGANVLTF

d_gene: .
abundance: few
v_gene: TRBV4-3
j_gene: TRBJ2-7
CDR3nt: TGCGCCAGCAGCCAAGATAAGACGAGCTCCTACGAGCAGTACTTC
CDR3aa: CASSQDKTSSYEQYF

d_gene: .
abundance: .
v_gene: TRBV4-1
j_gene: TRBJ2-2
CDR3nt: TGCGCCAGCCGACGGACAGCGAACACCGGGGAGCTGTTTTTT
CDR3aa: CASRRTANTGELFF

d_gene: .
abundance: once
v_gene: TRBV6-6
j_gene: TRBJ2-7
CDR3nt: TGTGCCAGCAGTTTAGGGCAGGGTGACTACGAGCAGTACTTC
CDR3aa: CASSLGQGDYEQYF

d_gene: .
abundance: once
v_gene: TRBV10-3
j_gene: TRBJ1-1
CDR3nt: TGTGCCATCAGTACAGGGATTAACACTGAAGCTTTCTTT
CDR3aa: CAISTGINTEAFF

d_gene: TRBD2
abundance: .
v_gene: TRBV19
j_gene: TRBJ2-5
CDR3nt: TGTGCCAGCACTAAGACTAGCGGACAAGAGACCCAGTACTTC
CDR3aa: CASTKTSGQETQYF

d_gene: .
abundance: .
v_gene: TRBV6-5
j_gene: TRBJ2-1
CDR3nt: TGTGCCAGCAGTTACTCTGCGACAGTCAACAATGAGCAGTTCTTC
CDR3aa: CASSYSATVNNEQFF

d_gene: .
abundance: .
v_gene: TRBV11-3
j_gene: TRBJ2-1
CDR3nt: TGTGCCAGCAGCTTAGACAGGGCTTCCTACAATGAGCAGTTCTTC
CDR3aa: CASSLDRASYNEQFF

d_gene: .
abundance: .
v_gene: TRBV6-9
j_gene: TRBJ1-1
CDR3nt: TGTGCCAGCAGTTACCGAAATGAAGCTTTCTTT
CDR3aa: CASSYRNEAFF

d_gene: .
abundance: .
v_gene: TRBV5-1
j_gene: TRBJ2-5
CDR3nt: TGCGCCAGCAGCTTGGGGTCAGGGCGACAAGAGACCCAGTACTTC
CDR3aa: CASSLGSGRQETQYF

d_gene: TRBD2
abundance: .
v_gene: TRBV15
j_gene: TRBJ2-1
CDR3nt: TGTGCCACCAGCCCCGGGACTAGCGGGAGCAATGAGCAGTTCTTC
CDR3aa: CATSPGTSGSNEQFF

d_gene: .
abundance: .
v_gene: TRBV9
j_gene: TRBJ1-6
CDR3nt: TGTGCCAGCAGCGCCGGGGGAGGTAATTCACCCCTCCACTTT
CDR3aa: CASSAGGGNSPLHF

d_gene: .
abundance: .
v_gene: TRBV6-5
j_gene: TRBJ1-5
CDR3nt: TGTGCCAGCAGTTACACCAGGGACCAGCCCCAGCATTTT
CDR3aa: CASSYTRDQPQHF

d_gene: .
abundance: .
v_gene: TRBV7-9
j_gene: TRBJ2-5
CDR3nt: TGTGCCAGCAGCCCCCTAATGGGGGGCGGGGGAGAGACCCAGTACTTC
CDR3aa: CASSPLMGGGGETQYF

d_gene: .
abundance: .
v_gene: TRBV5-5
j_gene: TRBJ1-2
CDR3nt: TGTGCCAGCAGCTTGGGGGGCGACTATGGCTACACCTTC
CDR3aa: CASSLGGDYGYTF

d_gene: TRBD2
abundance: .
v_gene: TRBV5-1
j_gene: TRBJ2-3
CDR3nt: TGCGCCAGCAGCGCGGGACTAGCGGGAGTTTCAGATACGCAGTATTTT
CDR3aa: CASSAGLAGVSDTQYF

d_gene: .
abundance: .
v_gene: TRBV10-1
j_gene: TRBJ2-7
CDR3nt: TGCGCCAGCAGTAGTGGGGGAAACGACGAGCAGTACTTC
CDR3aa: CASSSGGNDEQYF

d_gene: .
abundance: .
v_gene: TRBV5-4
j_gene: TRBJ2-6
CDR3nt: TGTGCCAGCAGCTCAGCCTTCTCTGGGGCCAACGTCCTGACTTTC
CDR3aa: CASSSAFSGANVLTF

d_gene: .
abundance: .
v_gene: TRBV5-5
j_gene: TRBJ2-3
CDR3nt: TGTGCCAGCAGCTTTCTCCCGCAGGATACGCAGTATTTT
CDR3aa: CASSFLPQDTQYF

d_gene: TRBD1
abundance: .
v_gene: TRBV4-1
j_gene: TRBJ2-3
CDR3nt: TGCGCCAGCAGCCAAGATAGTTCAGGACAGGGGGCCGGAGATACGCAGTATTTT
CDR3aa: CASSQDSSGQGAGDTQYF

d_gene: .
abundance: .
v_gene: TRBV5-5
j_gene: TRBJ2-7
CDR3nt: TGTGCCAGCAGCCCGCCTTCGGTCTGGGGGCAGTACTTC
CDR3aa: CASSPPSVWGQYF

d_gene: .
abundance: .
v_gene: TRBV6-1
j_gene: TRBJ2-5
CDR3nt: TGTGCCAGCAGTAGGGAGGGACAGGAGACCCAGTACTTC
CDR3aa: CASSREGQETQYF

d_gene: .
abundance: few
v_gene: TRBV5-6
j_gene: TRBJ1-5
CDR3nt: TGTGCCAGCAGCTATGGACCGAATAGCAATCAGCCCCAGCATTTT
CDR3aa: CASSYGPNSNQPQHF

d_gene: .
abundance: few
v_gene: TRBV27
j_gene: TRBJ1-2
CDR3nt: TGTGCCAGCAGGGGCCCTGACTATGGCTACACCTTC
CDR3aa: CASRGPDYGYTF

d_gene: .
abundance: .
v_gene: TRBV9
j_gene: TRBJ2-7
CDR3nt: TGTGCCAGCAGCCAAGGGGGTGTCGAGCAGTACTTC
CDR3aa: CASSQGGVEQYF

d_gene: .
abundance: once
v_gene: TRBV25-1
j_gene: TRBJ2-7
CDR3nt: TGTGCCAGCAGTGAGGGATTGTACGACGAGCAGTACTTC
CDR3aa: CASSEGLYDEQYF

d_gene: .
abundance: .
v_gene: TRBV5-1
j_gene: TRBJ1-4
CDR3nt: TGCGCCAGCAGCTTTGGCCCTGGCTTAACTAATGAAAAACTGTTTTTT
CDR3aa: CASSFGPGLTNEKLFF

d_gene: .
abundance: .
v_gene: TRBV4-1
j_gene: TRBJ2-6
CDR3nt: TGCGCCAGCAGCCGTGTCCCAGGGTGGTCCTCTGGGGCCAACGTCCTGACTTTC
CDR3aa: CASSRVPGWSSGANVLTF

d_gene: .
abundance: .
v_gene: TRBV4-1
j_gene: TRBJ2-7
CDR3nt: TGCGCCAGCAGCCAAGATAGTGTGGTATCCCCCAGCACGCGCTCCTACGAGCAGTACTTC
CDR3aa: CASSQDSVVSPSTRSYEQYF

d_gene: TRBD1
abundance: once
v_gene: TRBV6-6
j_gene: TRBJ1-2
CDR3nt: TGCGCCAGCAGCGCCGGGACAGGGACATATGGCTACACCTTC
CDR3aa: CASSAGTGTYGYTF

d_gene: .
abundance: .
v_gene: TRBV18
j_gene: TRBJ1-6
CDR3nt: TGTGCCAGCTCACTTGGACAGTATAATTCACCCCTCCACTTT
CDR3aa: CASSLGQYNSPLHF

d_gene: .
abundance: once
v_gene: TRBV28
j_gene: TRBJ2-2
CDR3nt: TGTGCCAGCACAGAGTTTCGTACCGGGGAGCTGTTTTTT
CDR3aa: CASTEFRTGELFF

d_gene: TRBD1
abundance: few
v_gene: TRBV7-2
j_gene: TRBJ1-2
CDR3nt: TGTGCCAGCAGCGCACGGACAGGGGAAGAGAACTATGGCTACACCTTC
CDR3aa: CASSARTGEENYGYTF

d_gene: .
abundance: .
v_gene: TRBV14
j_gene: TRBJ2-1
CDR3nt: TGTGCCAGCAGCCAAGTGGTTCTGGGAGAGCAGTTCTTC
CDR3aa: CASSQVVLGEQFF